This T cell receptor beta chain comes out of a study of T cells expressing NK-cell markers. General observations from the study: Similarly, these clonotypes led the CD3+CD56-NKG2C+ fraction as well in several donors.

Of note for this clonotype: Its specificity is unknown.

Germline assignment: CDR1 SGHRS and CDR2 YFSETQ. This CDR3 spans 17 amino acids. After re-calling the 5' RACE reads, TCRdb lists one entry per CDR3 protein, DNA absent. Reported are 25,000 to 35,000 distinct CDR3 sequences; the ten largest clones contain 60%. The sample comprised blood T cells: a sorted CD56 or NKG2C T cell subset, CD4+ or CD8+ T cells, or bulk PBMC T cells (not recorded which). This TCR derives from a woman aged 18 to 75 in good health. The chain carries TRBV5-1 and TRBJ2-3; TCRdb picks TRBD1, but there is no DNA to check that call. The CDR3 here is CASKIEIGTASTDTQYF.